These T cell receptor beta chains were read from a single sample in a study of blood T cell repertoires in COVID-19. Profiled with immunoSEQ multiplex PCR; TCRdb holds only in-frame clones, not every one. In the table there are about 300,000 clones, more than 70% of which are singletons. Sequencing was performed on peripheral blood. The receptor set was obtained from a woman younger than 45 who had recovered from COVID-19. The CDR3 runs from the conserved cysteine through the conserved F or W. Each record gives: D gene, J gene, V gene, clone size, CDR3 DNA, CDR3 protein. A D gene is named only where the DNA matches it firmly. Size is stated for part of the rows, as once, few or many counts, or as a class when the clone is expanded.

d_gene: TRBD1
j_gene: TRBJ2-2
v_gene: TRBV5-1
abundance: -
CDR3nt: TGCGCCAGCAGCCCAAGAGGGACAGGTTTCACCGGGGAGCTGTTTTTT
CDR3aa: CASSPRGTGFTGELFF

d_gene: -
j_gene: TRBJ2-2
v_gene: TRBV7-6
abundance: -
CDR3nt: TGTGCCAGCAGCTTAGGACAGAGGAACACCGGGGAGCTGTTTTTT
CDR3aa: CASSLGQRNTGELFF

d_gene: -
j_gene: TRBJ1-5
v_gene: TRBV19
abundance: -
CDR3nt: TGTGCCGGGGAGGGGAATCAGCCCCAGCATTTT
CDR3aa: CAGEGNQPQHF

d_gene: -
j_gene: TRBJ1-6
v_gene: TRBV7-2
abundance: -
CDR3nt: TGTGCCAGCAGCTCGTACCGGGGGGATTCACCCCTCCACTTT
CDR3aa: CASSSYRGDSPLHF

d_gene: TRBD1
j_gene: TRBJ1-5
v_gene: TRBV30
abundance: -
CDR3nt: TGTGCCTGGAGTCCAGGGGGCGGCAATCAGCCCCAGCATTTT
CDR3aa: CAWSPGGGNQPQHF

d_gene: -
j_gene: TRBJ2-5
v_gene: TRBV6-5
abundance: -
CDR3nt: TGTGCCACCAGCAGGGGTTGGGCCCAAGAGACCCAGTACTTC
CDR3aa: CATSRGWAQETQYF

d_gene: -
j_gene: TRBJ1-3
v_gene: TRBV19
abundance: -
CDR3nt: TGTGCCAGTAGTAAATTACAGGGAATCTCTGGAAACACCATATATTTT
CDR3aa: CASSKLQGISGNTIYF

d_gene: -
j_gene: TRBJ1-5
v_gene: TRBV3-1/TRBV3-2
abundance: -
CDR3nt: TGTGCCAGCAGCCAAGAGGCAGGACATGCCAATCAGCCCCAGCATTTT
CDR3aa: CASSQEAGHANQPQHF

d_gene: TRBD2
j_gene: TRBJ2-1
v_gene: TRBV19
abundance: -
CDR3nt: TGTGCCAGTGAATCCCGGGGACTAGCGAAGTTCTTC
CDR3aa: CASESRGLAKFF

d_gene: -
j_gene: TRBJ2-5
v_gene: TRBV7-9
abundance: -
CDR3nt: TGTGCCAGCGAGGAAATTGAGACCCAGTACTTC
CDR3aa: CASEEIETQYF

d_gene: -
j_gene: TRBJ1-5
v_gene: TRBV6-1
abundance: -
CDR3nt: TGTGCCAGCAGTGAAAGGGGCGCTCAGCCCCAGCATTTT
CDR3aa: CASSERGAQPQHF

d_gene: TRBD1
j_gene: TRBJ2-7
v_gene: TRBV6-7
abundance: -
CDR3nt: TGTGCCAGCAGTTACCACGTACGACAGGGTCTCTCCTCCTACGAGCAGTACTTC
CDR3aa: CASSYHVRQGLSSYEQYF

d_gene: -
j_gene: TRBJ2-5
v_gene: TRBV11-2
abundance: -
CDR3nt: TGTGCCAGCAGCTTAGTCGGGATACTAGGGGAGACCCAGTACTTC
CDR3aa: CASSLVGILGETQYF

d_gene: -
j_gene: TRBJ2-5
v_gene: TRBV7-2
abundance: -
CDR3nt: TGTGCCAGCAGCTTAGTAGCGGAAGAGACCCAGTACTTC
CDR3aa: CASSLVAEETQYF

d_gene: -
j_gene: TRBJ1-2
v_gene: TRBV1
abundance: -
CDR3nt: TGCACCAGCAGCCAAGCCCATACCCAGACAGAGAAGTACACCTTC
CDR3aa: CTSSQAHTQTEKYTF

d_gene: -
j_gene: TRBJ2-5
v_gene: TRBV5-1
abundance: -
CDR3nt: TGCGCCAGCATACTTAAACCCTCACCCCAAGAGACCCAGTACTTC
CDR3aa: CASILKPSPQETQYF

d_gene: TRBD1
j_gene: TRBJ2-1
v_gene: TRBV3-1/TRBV3-2
abundance: -
CDR3nt: TGTGCCAGCAGCCAAGAGCGCGGGACAGGGAATTTTAATGAGCAGTTCTTC
CDR3aa: CASSQERGTGNFNEQFF

d_gene: -
j_gene: TRBJ2-2
v_gene: TRBV30
abundance: -
CDR3nt: TGTGCCTGGAGTTCTGCCGGGGAGCTGTTTTTT
CDR3aa: CAWSSAGELFF

d_gene: -
j_gene: TRBJ1-1
v_gene: TRBV6-6
abundance: many
CDR3nt: TGTGCCAGCAGTCCAACGACAGTTAACACTGAAGCTTTCTTT
CDR3aa: CASSPTTVNTEAFF

d_gene: TRBD2
j_gene: TRBJ2-1
v_gene: TRBV7-3
abundance: -
CDR3nt: TGTGCCAGCAGCTTCACTAGCGGGGGGTACAATGAGCAGTTCTTC
CDR3aa: CASSFTSGGYNEQFF

d_gene: -
j_gene: TRBJ1-2
v_gene: TRBV5-4
abundance: once
CDR3nt: TGTGCCAGCAGCTTGGGAGCGGGCGGTGGGTTTGGCTACACCTTC
CDR3aa: CASSLGAGGGFGYTF

d_gene: -
j_gene: TRBJ2-1
v_gene: TRBV10-3
abundance: -
CDR3nt: TGTGCCATCAGTGAGTCGGTGGGCCCATACAATGAGCAGTTCTTC
CDR3aa: CAISESVGPYNEQFF

d_gene: -
j_gene: TRBJ1-2
v_gene: TRBV7-2
abundance: once
CDR3nt: TGTGCCAGCAGCACCTACCTCGGGACAAGAGAATATGGCTACACCTTC
CDR3aa: CASSTYLGTREYGYTF

d_gene: -
j_gene: TRBJ1-4
v_gene: TRBV10-3
abundance: -
CDR3nt: TGTGCCAACCCACAGGGAAAACTGTTTTTT
CDR3aa: CANPQGKLFF

d_gene: TRBD1
j_gene: TRBJ1-2
v_gene: TRBV28
abundance: -
CDR3nt: TGTGCCATCGAGACAGGGTTAGACTATGGCTACACCTTC
CDR3aa: CAIETGLDYGYTF

d_gene: -
j_gene: TRBJ2-3
v_gene: TRBV5-1
abundance: -
CDR3nt: TGCGCCAGCAGCTTGTTCTCCACAGATACGCAGTATTTT
CDR3aa: CASSLFSTDTQYF

d_gene: -
j_gene: TRBJ1-6
v_gene: TRBV28
abundance: few
CDR3nt: TGTGCCAGCAGTCCCCTCTCACAGGGCCCTTCACCCCTCCACTTT
CDR3aa: CASSPLSQGPSPLHF

d_gene: -
j_gene: TRBJ1-1
v_gene: TRBV12-3/TRBV12-4
abundance: -
CDR3nt: TGTGCCAGCAGTTTAATACCGGGTGCTGAAGCTTTCTTT
CDR3aa: CASSLIPGAEAFF

d_gene: -
j_gene: TRBJ1-5
v_gene: TRBV7-2
abundance: -
CDR3nt: TGTGCCAGCAGCTTAAGGCAGGCTAATAGCAATCAGCCCCAGCATTTT
CDR3aa: CASSLRQANSNQPQHF